This is a list of T cell receptor beta chains from one sample in a study of response to subunit inactivated influenza vaccine. TCRdb called the RT-PCR reads again in MiXCR, with one record for every CDR3 protein. The repertoire holds roughly 700,000 distinct CDR3 sequences, approximately 15% seen once, with under 14% in the top ten. The input for sequencing was PBMCs from blood, taken 11 to 12 days after vaccination. The source of these receptors is a man aged 45-65 years who received an inactivated influenza vaccine. CDR3s include the opening cysteine and the closing phenylalanine or tryptophan. The D gene is left open where the match is weak. Some rows mark clone size as missing; the rest say once, few, many or name a class of expanded clone.

d_call clone_size j_call v_call cdr3_aa cdr3_nt
. few TRBJ1-6 TRBV3-1 CASRAEGGNSPLHF TGTGCCAGCAGGGCAGAAGGAGGCAATTCACCCCTCCACTTT
. . TRBJ1-1 TRBV6-1 CASSGRLNPGTEAFF TGTGCCAGCAGTGGAAGACTCAACCCGGGGACTGAAGCTTTCTTT
TRBD1 many TRBJ1-3 TRBV11-2 CASSLDRTGHGNTIYF TGTGCCAGCAGCTTAGACCGGACAGGGCATGGAAACACCATATATTTT
TRBD2 . TRBJ2-5 TRBV24-1 CATSESGGFRETQYF TGTGCCACCAGTGAAAGCGGGGGGTTCCGAGAGACCCAGTACTTC
TRBD2 . TRBJ2-7 TRBV7-9 CASSPTSGRVDEQYF TGTGCCAGCAGCCCGACTAGCGGGAGGGTCGACGAGCAGTACTTC
TRBD2 few TRBJ2-7 TRBV14 CASSQGGTRDSLYEQYF TGTGCCAGCAGCCAAGGGGGGACTAGGGATAGCCTCTACGAGCAGTACTTC
. few TRBJ1-3 TRBV15 CATSSRRRSGNTIYF TGTGCCACCAGCAGCCGCAGGCGCTCTGGAAACACCATATATTTT
. . TRBJ1-5 TRBV15 CATSGDTGLGPQHF TGTGCCACCAGCGGGGACACAGGGTTAGGGCCCCAGCATTTT
TRBD2 few TRBJ2-7 TRBV6-5 CASSYTSGNYEQYF TGTGCCAGCAGTTACACTAGCGGGAACTACGAGCAGTACTTC
TRBD2 few TRBJ2-7 TRBV15 CATSRDREDLYEQYF TGTGCCACCAGCAGAGATCGGGAGGACCTCTACGAGCAGTACTTC
. few TRBJ2-5 TRBV19 CASSGGRGGLETQYF TGTGCCAGTAGTGGAGGAAGGGGAGGCTTGGAGACCCAGTACTTC
. . TRBJ2-2 TRBV7-9 CASSFLWRGENTGELFF TGTGCCAGCAGCTTCCTCTGGCGGGGCGAAAACACCGGGGAGCTGTTTTTT
. few TRBJ2-4 TRBV20-1 CSARDPGWRGINIQYF TGCAGTGCTAGAGACCCCGGGTGGCGGGGAATAAACATTCAGTACTTC
TRBD1 few TRBJ1-2 TRBV29-1 CSASGTVNYGYTF TGCAGCGCCTCTGGGACAGTTAACTATGGCTACACCTTC
TRBD1 . TRBJ2-2 TRBV3-1 CASSQAGQGRELFF TGTGCCAGCAGCCAAGCCGGACAGGGAAGGGAGCTGTTTTTT
TRBD1 few TRBJ2-2 TRBV30 CAWRGGQGLSGELFF TGTGCCTGGAGGGGGGGACAGGGATTGTCCGGGGAGCTGTTTTTT
. . TRBJ2-3 TRBV9 CASSVGGGISDTQYF TGTGCCAGCAGCGTAGGTGGGGGGATTTCAGATACGCAGTATTTT
. few TRBJ2-1 TRBV9 CASNAAAMSSYNEQFF TGTGCCAGCAACGCGGCGGCGATGAGCTCCTACAATGAGCAGTTCTTC
TRBD1 . TRBJ2-7 TRBV19 CASSKQGAGPYEQYF TGTGCCAGTAGTAAACAGGGGGCTGGGCCCTACGAGCAGTACTTC
TRBD2 few TRBJ2-5 TRBV2 CASSRTSGYETQYF TGTGCCAGCAGCCGGACTAGCGGCTATGAGACCCAGTACTTC
. . TRBJ2-5 TRBV5-6 CASSSGAQGETQYF TGTGCCAGCAGTTCGGGAGCACAGGGAGAGACCCAGTACTTC
. . TRBJ1-1 TRBV12-3/TRBV12-4 CASSLDGYKAEAFF TGTGCCAGCAGTTTAGACGGTTATAAGGCTGAAGCTTTCTTT
. . TRBJ2-1 TRBV6-2/TRBV6-3 CASSYISRYNEQFF TGTGCCAGCAGTTATATATCCCGGTACAATGAGCAGTTCTTC
. . TRBJ1-1 TRBV12-3/TRBV12-4 CASTLTGNTEAFF TGTGCCAGCACCTTGACAGGGAACACTGAAGCTTTCTTT
TRBD2 few TRBJ2-1 TRBV28 CASRRLAGGNEQFF TGTGCCAGCAGGCGACTAGCGGGAGGGAATGAGCAGTTCTTC
. . TRBJ1-4 TRBV3-1 CASSQGGGEKLFF TGTGCCAGCAGCCAAGGGGGGGGTGAAAAACTGTTTTTT
TRBD1 . TRBJ1-2 TRBV6-5 CASSSVWTGGDGYTF TGTGCCAGCAGTTCCGTCTGGACAGGGGGCGATGGCTACACCTTC
TRBD2 . TRBJ2-1 TRBV28 CASSGPGTSGTNEQFF TGTGCCAGCAGTGGACCCGGGACTAGCGGGACTAATGAGCAGTTCTTC
. few TRBJ2-1 TRBV4-3 CASSQYPRGSNGEQFF TGCGCCAGCAGCCAATATCCCAGGGGATCTAACGGTGAGCAGTTCTTC
. . TRBJ2-7 TRBV7-2 CASSLIGIEQYF TGTGCCAGCAGCTTAATAGGTATCGAGCAGTACTTC
TRBD2 many TRBJ2-1 TRBV30 CAWGVNRLAGLPNEQFF TGTGCCTGGGGAGTAAACCGTCTAGCGGGCCTCCCAAATGAGCAGTTCTTC
. . TRBJ2-7 TRBV6-1 CASTRGQSQQYF TGTGCCAGCACCCGGGGACAAAGCCAGCAGTACTTC
. . TRBJ1-5 TRBV15 CATSRDRNQPQHF TGTGCCACCAGCAGAGACAGAAATCAGCCCCAGCATTTT
. few TRBJ2-3 TRBV7-9 CASTIAGNSKDTQYF TGTGCCAGCACGATCGCCGGGAACTCAAAAGATACGCAGTATTTT
. . TRBJ2-3 TRBV9 CASSVGSSTDTQYF TGTGCCAGCAGCGTAGGCAGCAGCACAGATACGCAGTATTTT
. few TRBJ2-7 TRBV20-1 CSARDPWTVTYEQYF TGCAGTGCTAGAGATCCGTGGACGGTAACCTACGAGCAGTACTTC
TRBD1 few TRBJ2-4 TRBV11-1 CASSLVGQRSSIQYF TGTGCCAGCAGCTTAGTGGGACAGAGATCTTCCATTCAGTACTTC
TRBD1 few TRBJ1-1 TRBV20-1 CSARNRDSFTEAFF TGCAGTGCTCGAAACCGGGACAGTTTTACTGAAGCTTTCTTT
. few TRBJ2-3 TRBV7-9 CASSPQTSRHTDTQYF TGTGCCAGCAGCCCGCAGACAAGCCGCCACACAGATACGCAGTATTTT
TRBD1 . TRBJ2-3 TRBV5-1 CASSTGDSFTDTQYF TGCGCCAGCAGCACAGGGGACAGCTTCACAGATACGCAGTATTTT
. few TRBJ2-3 TRBV4-2 CASSQGGRIGTDTQYF TGTGCCAGCAGCCAAGGGGGCAGAATAGGCACAGATACGCAGTATTTT
TRBD2 few TRBJ2-5 TRBV5-1 CASSRTSGRPVETQYF TGCGCCAGCAGTCGGACTAGCGGGAGACCCGTTGAGACCCAGTACTTC
. . TRBJ2-1 TRBV3-1 CASSQGGSISEQFF TGTGCCAGCAGCCAAGGGGGTAGTATAAGTGAGCAGTTCTTC
TRBD1 few TRBJ2-2 TRBV10-3 CAIRNVDRGREELFF TGTGCCATCAGAAACGTTGACAGGGGGCGCGAGGAGCTGTTTTTT
. many TRBJ2-4 TRBV28 CASSLLAIGAGKNIQYF TGTGCCAGCAGTCTACTCGCCATCGGGGCGGGGAAAAACATTCAGTACTTC
. few TRBJ2-1 TRBV5-1 CASSLGQASSYNEQFF TGCGCCAGCAGCTTGGGACAGGCGAGCTCCTACAATGAGCAGTTCTTC
. few TRBJ2-1 TRBV7-2 CASSLILAFHEQFF TGTGCCAGCAGCTTAATCCTAGCTTTCCATGAGCAGTTCTTC
TRBD1 few TRBJ2-2 TRBV20-1 CSAKDRLANTGELFF TGCAGTGCCAAGGACAGGCTTGCGAACACCGGGGAGCTGTTTTTT
TRBD1 many TRBJ2-7 TRBV27 CASMDPGQEQYF TGTGCCAGCATGGACCCGGGACAGGAGCAGTACTTC
TRBD2 few TRBJ2-2 TRBV11-3 CASSLAGGITGELFF TGTGCCAGCAGCCTAGCGGGAGGGATCACCGGGGAGCTGTTTTTT
. few TRBJ2-3 TRBV20-1 CSAPRPSTDTQYF TGCAGTGCTCCCAGACCTAGCACAGATACGCAGTATTTT
. once TRBJ2-7 TRBV18 CASSPDRTPTYEQYF TGTGCCAGCTCACCTGACAGGACTCCTACCTACGAGCAGTACTTC
TRBD2 many TRBJ2-2 TRBV7-9 CASSSTSGNTGELFF TGTGCCAGCAGCTCGACTAGCGGCAACACCGGGGAGCTGTTTTTT